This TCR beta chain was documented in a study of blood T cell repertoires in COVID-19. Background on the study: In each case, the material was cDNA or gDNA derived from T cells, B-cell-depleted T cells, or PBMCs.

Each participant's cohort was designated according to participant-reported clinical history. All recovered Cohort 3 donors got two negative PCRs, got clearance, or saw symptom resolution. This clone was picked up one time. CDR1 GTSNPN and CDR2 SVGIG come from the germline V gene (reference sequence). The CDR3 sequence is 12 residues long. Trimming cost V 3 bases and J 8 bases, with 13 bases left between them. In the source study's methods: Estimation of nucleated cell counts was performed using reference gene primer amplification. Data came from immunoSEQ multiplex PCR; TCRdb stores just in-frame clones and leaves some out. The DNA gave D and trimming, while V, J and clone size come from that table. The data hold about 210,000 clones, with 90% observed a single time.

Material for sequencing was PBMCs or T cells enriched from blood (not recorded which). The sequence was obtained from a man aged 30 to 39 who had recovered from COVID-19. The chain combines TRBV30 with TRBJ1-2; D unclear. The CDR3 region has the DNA TGTGCCTGGAGGGAAAGGACTGAAGGCTACACCTTC. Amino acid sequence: CAWRERTEGYTF.